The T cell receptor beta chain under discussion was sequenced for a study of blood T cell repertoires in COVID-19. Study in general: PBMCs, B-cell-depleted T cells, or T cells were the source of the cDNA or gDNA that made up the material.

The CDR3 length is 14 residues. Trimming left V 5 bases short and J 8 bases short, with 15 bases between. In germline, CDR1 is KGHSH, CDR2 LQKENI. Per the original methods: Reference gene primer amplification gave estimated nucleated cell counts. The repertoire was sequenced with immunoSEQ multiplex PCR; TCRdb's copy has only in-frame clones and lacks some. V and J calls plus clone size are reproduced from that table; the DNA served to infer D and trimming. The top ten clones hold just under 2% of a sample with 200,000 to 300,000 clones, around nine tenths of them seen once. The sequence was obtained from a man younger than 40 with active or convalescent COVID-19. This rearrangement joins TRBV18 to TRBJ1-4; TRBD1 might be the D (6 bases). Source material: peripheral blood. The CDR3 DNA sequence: TGTGCCAGCTCATCAAGGCAGGGGATAGAAAAACTGTTTTTT. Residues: CASSSRQGIEKLFF.